The clone carrying this TCR beta chain was counted ten times or more. The target antigen is unknown. The data were taken from a study of molecular identifiers for immune sequencing clone quantification. Findings and caveats of the study: A single cell's spiked Jurkat TCR RNA was reportedly detectable among about a million naive cells.

MiXCR was run by TCRdb on the PCR reads, yielding one entry per CDR3 protein. Seen here are some 320,000 distinct CDR3 sequences, about a fifth observed once, and the top ten hold 0.81%. The CDR3 consists of 15 residues. V was clipped by 5 bases and J by 10 bases, with 21 bases between them. From germline, CDR1 is SEHNR and CDR2 FQNEAQ (reference sequence). Naive CD8 sequencing libraries were generated from around 18,000 to 910,000 sorted cells, with 10%, 30% or 50% RNA as input. As CD8+CD4-CCR7+CD45RA+ cells, naive CD8 T cells were sorted. The source of this sequence is a human donor in good health. Some libraries in this study had Jurkat cell RNA spiked in. Sequencing was done on a sample of naive CD8+ T cells from blood, with Jurkat cell RNA spiked in. Subset defined: FACS-sorted CD8+CD4-CCR7+CD45RA+ naive T cells. This sequence joins TRBV7-9 and TRBJ2-1; possibly TRBD2 for D (6 bases). The CDR3: CASSPGMGVAGEQFF. CDR3 bases: TGTGCCAGCAGCCCCGGGATGGGGGTCGCGGGAGAGCAGTTCTTC.